These T cell receptor beta chains were read from a single sample in a study of T cells expressing NK-cell markers. TCRdb re-analyzed the 5' RACE reads; it lists each CDR3 protein once, without DNA. The sample holds under 200,000 distinct CDR3 sequences. Specimen: blood T cells: a sorted CD56 or NKG2C T cell subset, CD4+ or CD8+ T cells, or bulk PBMC T cells (not recorded which). The source is a woman between 18 and 70 years old in good health. The CDR3 runs from the conserved cysteine through the conserved F or W. Each record gives: CDR3 protein, J gene, V gene.

CASSTDIRETQYF TRBJ2-5 TRBV5-1
CASTLTNRAYGYTF TRBJ1-2 TRBV7-8
CASREAGLASSEQYF TRBJ2-7 TRBV7-2
CASSRNTEAFF TRBJ1-1 TRBV2
CSVEDRGGFSPLHF TRBJ1-6 TRBV29-1
CASSLTRDIQYF TRBJ2-4 TRBV5-5
CASSLRRELITDTQYF TRBJ2-3 TRBV7-8
CASSRASGREQYF TRBJ2-7 TRBV28
CASSLRQGFGTEAFF TRBJ1-1 TRBV5-5
CASNKGQGNTGELFF TRBJ2-2 TRBV7-9
CASSLSGTGANVLTF TRBJ2-6 TRBV4-2
CASSPGPAGRSGANVLTF TRBJ2-6 TRBV6-1
CASSVGRGLNTDTQYF TRBJ2-3 TRBV9
CASSQDDPGIAFF TRBJ1-1 TRBV3-1
CASSLGDRAQPQHF TRBJ1-5 TRBV5-6
CASSSSRDMPYEQYF TRBJ2-7 TRBV7-9
CASSLGARTGAFF TRBJ1-1 TRBV11-2
CATRDRVRNEQFF TRBJ2-1 TRBV24-1
CASRTSGSSYEQYF TRBJ2-7 TRBV6-1
CASSPSGLAGGIAYEQYF TRBJ2-7 TRBV6-2/TRBV6-3
CASSLADFGGMAFF TRBJ1-1 TRBV5-1
CAISDGDRGNYGYTF TRBJ1-2 TRBV10-3
CASSPAGTSGRNEQFF TRBJ2-1 TRBV6-1
CASSLYRGSGGNTEAFF TRBJ1-1 TRBV5-1
CASSRTRGRDANEQFF TRBJ2-1 TRBV7-3